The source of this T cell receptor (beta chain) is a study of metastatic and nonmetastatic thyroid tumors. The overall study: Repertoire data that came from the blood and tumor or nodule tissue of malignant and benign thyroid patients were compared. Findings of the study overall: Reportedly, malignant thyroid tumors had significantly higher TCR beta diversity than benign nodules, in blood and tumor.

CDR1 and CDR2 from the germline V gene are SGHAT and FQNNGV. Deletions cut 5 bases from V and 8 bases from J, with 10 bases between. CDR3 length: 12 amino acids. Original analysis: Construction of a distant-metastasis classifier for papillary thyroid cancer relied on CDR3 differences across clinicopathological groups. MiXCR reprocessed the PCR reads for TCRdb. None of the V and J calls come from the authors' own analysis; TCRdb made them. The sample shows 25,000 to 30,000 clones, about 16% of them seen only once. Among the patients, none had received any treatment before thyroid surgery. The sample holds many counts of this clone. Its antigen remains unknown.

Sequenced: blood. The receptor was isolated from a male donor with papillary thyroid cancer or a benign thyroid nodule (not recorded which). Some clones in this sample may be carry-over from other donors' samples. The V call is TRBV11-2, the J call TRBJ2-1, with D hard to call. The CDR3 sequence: CASSGQADEQFF. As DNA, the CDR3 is TGTGCCAGCAGCGGGCAGGCCGATGAGCAGTTCTTC.